The rows below give T cell receptor beta chains drawn from one sample of a study of human T cells and chemical hapten exposure. TCRdb recomputed calls from the RACE reads with MiXCR, one row per CDR3 protein. The sample consists of 75,000 to 100,000 distinct CDR3 sequences, roughly a tenth of them appearing once. Sample: whole blood, taken in connection with sensitization to the hapten diphenylcyclopropenone (DPC). Receptors were obtained from a man between 40 and 49 years old with alopecia areata. Some clones in this sample may be carry-over from other donors' samples. CDR3s include the opening cysteine and the closing phenylalanine or tryptophan. A D gene is named only where the DNA matches it firmly. Clone size is not always given. Where it is, it says once, few, many or a class for expanded clones.

-	TRBV5-6	TRBJ1-2	few	CASSLNGLYGYTF	TGTGCCAGCAGCTTGAATGGGCTCTATGGCTACACCTTC
-	TRBV6-6	TRBJ2-3	few	CASSPRLNSDTQYF	TGTGCCAGCAGTCCTAGACTAAATTCAGATACGCAGTATTTT
-	TRBV6-1	TRBJ1-2	-	CASSEDGFGGGYTF	TGTGCCAGCAGTGAAGACGGATTTGGAGGGGGCTACACCTTC
-	TRBV6-5	TRBJ2-4	many	CASSYNLLAKNIQYF	TGTGCCAGCAGTTACAACCTACTAGCCAAAAACATTCAGTACTTC
-	TRBV7-2	TRBJ2-1	-	CASSLALIGRISPYGNEQFF	TGTGCCAGCAGCTTAGCGCTAATCGGGAGAATATCTCCCTATGGCAATGAGCAGTTCTTC
TRBD2	TRBV12-3/TRBV12-4	TRBJ2-4	many	CASSRRLAGDRNIQYF	TGTGCCAGCAGTCGCAGACTAGCGGGAGATAGAAACATTCAGTACTTC
-	TRBV7-2	TRBJ1-4	many	CASSLWENEKLFF	TGTGCCAGCAGCTTATGGGAGAATGAAAAACTGTTTTTT
-	TRBV28	TRBJ1-2	-	CASSSETGVYGYTF	TGTGCCAGCAGTTCTGAGACAGGAGTCTATGGCTACACCTTC
TRBD2	TRBV6-2/TRBV6-3	TRBJ2-3	-	CASRAGLPADTQYF	TGTGCCAGCAGAGCGGGACTCCCCGCAGATACGCAGTATTTT
-	TRBV5-4	TRBJ2-3	-	CASSLVSASTDTQYF	TGTGCCAGCAGCTTAGTAAGCGCTAGCACAGATACGCAGTATTTT
-	TRBV5-1	TRBJ1-2	-	CASSLGSTGRNYGYTF	TGCGCCAGCAGCTTGGGGTCGACAGGCCGGAACTATGGCTACACCTTC
-	TRBV28	TRBJ1-5	few	CASRTSNQPQHF	TGTGCCAGCAGAACTAGCAATCAGCCCCAGCATTTT
TRBD2	TRBV6-5	TRBJ2-1	few	CASSYPTGLAGGGEQFF	TGTGCCAGCAGTTACCCCACGGGACTAGCGGGAGGCGGTGAGCAGTTCTTC
TRBD2	TRBV7-2	TRBJ2-5	-	CASSLSGSAFEETQYF	TGTGCCAGCAGCCTCAGCGGGAGCGCCTTTGAAGAGACCCAGTACTTC
-	TRBV10-2	TRBJ1-6	-	CASSPDRNSGNSPLHF	TGCGCCAGCAGCCCTGACAGGAATTCGGGGAATTCACCCCTCCACTTT
TRBD1	TRBV11-3	TRBJ2-5	few	CASSLRGTGGGGETQYF	TGTGCCAGCAGCTTAAGGGGCACAGGGGGCGGCGGGGAGACCCAGTACTTC
-	TRBV7-9	TRBJ2-5	few	CASSSTGFQETQYF	TGTGCCAGCAGCTCCACAGGGTTCCAAGAGACCCAGTACTTC
TRBD1	TRBV28	TRBJ1-4	many	CASKEQGPTNEKLFF	TGTGCCAGCAAGGAACAGGGGCCAACTAATGAAAAACTGTTTTTT
TRBD1	TRBV2	TRBJ2-7	-	CASSPPGQGSYEQYF	TGTGCCAGCAGTCCGCCGGGACAGGGGTCCTACGAGCAGTACTTC
-	TRBV20-1	TRBJ1-1	many	CSARGPGEAFF	TGCAGTGCCCGAGGTCCTGGGGAAGCTTTCTTT
TRBD2	TRBV3-1	TRBJ2-3	many	CASSLGLATQYF	TGTGCCAGCAGCCTGGGACTAGCTACGCAGTATTTT
-	TRBV6-2/TRBV6-3	TRBJ2-5	many	CASSSAGPSETQYF	TGTGCCAGCAGTTCCGCCGGTCCGTCGGAGACCCAGTACTTC
TRBD2	TRBV10-3	TRBJ2-1	few	CAITRAGGGNEQFF	TGTGCCATCACTAGAGCGGGAGGTGGCAATGAGCAGTTCTTC
-	TRBV7-7	TRBJ2-5	-	CASSAGRLHETQYF	TGTGCTAGCAGCGCCGGCCGACTCCATGAGACCCAGTACTTC
TRBD2	TRBV6-1	TRBJ2-1	once	CTSSEALITSGRISNHNEQFF	TGTACCAGCAGTGAAGCGCTAATAACTAGCGGGAGGATATCCAACCACAATGAGCAGTTCTTC
-	TRBV24-1	TRBJ2-3	few	CATSWQGGSDTQYF	TGTGCCACCAGTTGGCAGGGAGGCTCAGATACGCAGTATTTT
-	TRBV5-5	TRBJ1-1	-	CASSIQEGTEAFF	TGTGCCAGCAGCATACAGGAGGGCACTGAAGCTTTCTTT
-	TRBV28	TRBJ1-5	few	CAGNRLNQPQHF	TGTGCCGGCAACAGACTCAATCAGCCCCAGCATTTT
-	TRBV24-1	TRBJ2-3	-	CATSRTWAATDTQYF	TGTGCCACCAGTCGAACATGGGCCGCCACAGATACGCAGTATTTT
TRBD1	TRBV29-1	TRBJ2-2	-	CSAATGTNTGELFF	TGCAGCGCCGCGACAGGGACGAACACCGGGGAGCTGTTTTTT
TRBD1	TRBV5-1	TRBJ1-1	-	CASTQDRAGPEAFF	TGCGCCAGCACCCAGGACAGGGCGGGTCCTGAAGCTTTCTTT
TRBD1	TRBV20-1	TRBJ1-1	many	CSASFGQGNTEAFF	TGCAGTGCCAGCTTCGGACAGGGGAACACTGAAGCTTTCTTT
TRBD2	TRBV18	TRBJ2-1	-	CASSPLAGGTYNEQFF	TGTGCCAGCTCACCGCTAGCGGGAGGAACCTACAATGAGCAGTTCTTC
TRBD2	TRBV10-3	TRBJ2-3	-	CAISAPGLAAQYF	TGTGCCATCAGTGCCCCGGGACTAGCTGCGCAGTATTTT
-	TRBV5-1	TRBJ2-3	once	CASSFWGTDTQYF	TGCGCCAGCAGCTTTTGGGGCACAGATACGCAGTATTTT
TRBD2	TRBV5-1	TRBJ2-1	-	CASSRGLALYNEQFF	TGCGCCAGCAGCCGGGGACTAGCGCTTTACAATGAGCAGTTCTTC
TRBD2	TRBV6-2/TRBV6-3	TRBJ2-3	few	CASSPPIAGITDTQYF	TGTGCCAGCAGTCCTCCTATAGCGGGCATCACAGATACGCAGTATTTT
TRBD2	TRBV7-2	TRBJ2-3	many	CASSPQSGRAGDTQYF	TGTGCCAGCAGCCCGCAAAGCGGGAGGGCCGGAGATACGCAGTATTTT
TRBD2	TRBV27	TRBJ2-7	many	CASSMTSGGSYEQYF	TGTGCCAGCAGTATGACTAGCGGAGGGTCCTACGAGCAGTACTTC
-	TRBV7-3	TRBJ1-6	-	CASSLGDRLGNSPLHF	TGTGCCAGCAGCCTAGGAGACAGACTTGGTAATTCACCCCTCCACTTT
-	TRBV9	TRBJ1-5	-	CASSPRGGGLDQPQHF	TGTGCCAGCAGCCCCAGGGGCGGCGGGCTCGATCAGCCCCAGCATTTT
-	TRBV10-3	TRBJ1-3	-	CAIGAGSPTLGNTIYF	TGTGCCATCGGAGCAGGGTCCCCTACGTTGGGAAACACCATATATTTT
-	TRBV4-3	TRBJ2-6	-	CASSQEIGRSGANVLTF	TGCGCCAGCAGCCAAGAGATCGGCCGCTCTGGGGCCAACGTCCTGACTTTC
TRBD1	TRBV12-3/TRBV12-4	TRBJ1-2	many	CASSSGGFGYTF	TGTGCCAGCAGTTCAGGGGGCTTCGGCTACACCTTC
-	TRBV15	TRBJ1-2	few	CATSRDPLDGYTF	TGTGCCACCAGCAGAGATCCGTTGGATGGCTACACCTTC
-	TRBV24-1	TRBJ2-5	-	CATSYSMQDETQYF	TGTGCCACCAGCTACAGTATGCAGGACGAGACCCAGTACTTC
TRBD1	TRBV9	TRBJ2-3	many	CASSGIRDREMDTQYF	TGTGCCAGCAGCGGGATACGGGACAGGGAGATGGATACGCAGTATTTT
-	TRBV29-1	TRBJ2-3	few	CSVDPGANTQYF	TGCAGCGTTGATCCGGGAGCAAATACGCAGTATTTT
TRBD1	TRBV9	TRBJ2-5	-	CASSGGTGAATQYF	TGTGCCAGCAGCGGAGGGACAGGGGCAGCGACCCAGTACTTC
TRBD2	TRBV7-2	TRBJ2-1	few	CASSFEGLVSNEQFF	TGTGCCAGCAGCTTTGAGGGACTAGTCAGCAATGAGCAGTTCTTC
-	TRBV28	TRBJ2-3	-	CASNVADTQYF	TGTGCCAGCAACGTCGCGGATACGCAGTATTTT
-	TRBV21-1	TRBJ2-7	few	CACPPRSKRGVRRSYEQYF	TGTGCCTGCCCCCCCCGATCGAAAAGGGGTGTCAGAAGATCCTACGAGCAGTACTTC
-	TRBV6-5	TRBJ2-3	-	CASSYFGVAGSTDTQYF	TGTGCCAGCAGTTATTTCGGTGTGGCGGGAAGCACAGATACGCAGTATTTT
TRBD2	TRBV29-1	TRBJ2-3	-	CSVVPLAGRTDTQYF	TGCAGCGTTGTTCCGCTAGCGGGACGGACAGATACGCAGTATTTT
TRBD2	TRBV11-2	TRBJ2-7	few	CASSSAGLAEIYEQYF	TGTGCCAGCAGCTCGGCCGGACTAGCGGAAATATACGAGCAGTACTTC
TRBD1	TRBV19	TRBJ1-3	-	CASRTSGQASGNTIYF	TGTGCCAGTAGAACGTCGGGACAGGCCTCTGGAAACACCATATATTTT
-	TRBV5-5	TRBJ2-3	-	CASSRQGGTGDTQYF	TGTGCCAGTAGCCGACAGGGCGGGACGGGGGATACGCAGTATTTT
TRBD2	TRBV3-1	TRBJ2-4	-	CASSQELAGAKNIQYF	TGTGCCAGCAGCCAAGAGCTAGCGGGAGCCAAAAACATTCAGTACTTC
TRBD1	TRBV7-9	TRBJ2-7	-	CASSPGTGEDGEQYF	TGTGCCAGCAGCCCAGGGACAGGGGAAGATGGCGAGCAGTACTTC
-	TRBV20-1	TRBJ2-1	few	CSARDRGRTFDEQFF	TGCAGTGCTAGAGATCGAGGACGGACCTTCGATGAGCAGTTCTTC